The 26 T cell receptor beta chains in this list originate from one sample, sequenced in a study of CD8 T cells in ankylosing spondylitis. Regarding the study as a whole: A motif of seven or eight highly homologous TCR beta variants was seen as apparently characteristic of ankylosing spondylitis blood.

TCRdb re-derived calls from the 5' RACE reads in MiXCR, one entry per CDR3 protein. The table has over 700,000 distinct CDR3 sequences, under 20% seen once. No cognate antigen is known for these TCRs. Material: blood, either unsorted or a sorted T cell fraction (not recorded which). The receptors were gathered from a male donor with ankylosing spondylitis.

This clonotype appeared a few times. DNA for the CDR3: TGTGCCAGCAGTTTGGTCAGGGGGGAGGGCATTCAGTACTTC. Translation gives CASSLVRGEGIQYF. This chain connects TRBV12-3 or TRBV12-4 to TRBJ2-4, with D possibly called TRBD1 or TRBD2 (7 bases each). CDR3 length: 14 residues. The V end was cut by 3 bases, the J end by 9 bases, with 15 bases between.

This clonotype occurred a few times. The chain joins TRBV19 to TRBJ1-1; 8 positions agree with TRBD1. Germline V gene data show CDR1 as LNHDA and CDR2 as SQIVND (reference sequence). This CDR3 is built from 14 residues. The V segment lost 8 bases and the J segment 1 base; nucleotides outside the gene matches: 6. CDR3 region: CASLWTGTNTEAFF. CDR3 DNA: TGTGCCAGTCTTTGGACAGGGACGAACACTGAAGCTTTCTTT.

This clonotype was detected only a few times. The chain links TRBV24-1 to TRBJ2-7; tentative D call: TRBD2 (6 bases). The V gene's germline CDR1 is KGHDR and CDR2 SFDVKD. V lost 4 bases, J lost 0 bases, and 12 bases lay in between. The CDR3 runs to 15 residues. In nucleotides, the CDR3 is TGTGCCACCAGTGACCCGTTGGGAGGCTCCTACGAGCAGTACTTC. It yields the protein CATSDPLGGSYEQYF.

This clonotype appeared a few times. The gene calls are TRBV7-2 and TRBJ1-2; maybe TRBD1 (5 bases). Germline V gene lookup returns CDR1 SGHTA and CDR2 FQGNSA. V lost 7 bases and J 2 bases, leaving 23 bases between the germline ends. The length of the CDR3 is 17 residues. CDR3 in amino acids: CASTGLQALAPNYGYTF. DNA for the CDR3: TGTGCCAGCACCGGACTACAGGCCCTTGCCCCCAACTATGGCTACACCTTC.

This chain joins TRBV6-2 or TRBV6-3 and TRBJ1-4; no reliable D call. Germline CDR1 reads MNHEY; CDR2 reads SVGEGT. CDR3 length: 14 amino acids. Trimming cost V 6 bases and J 2 bases, with 10 bases left between them. CDR3 residues: CASRNVGTNEKLFF. CDR3 nucleotide sequence: TGTGCCAGCAGAAACGTGGGGACTAATGAAAAACTGTTTTTT.

The chain links TRBV7-9 to TRBJ2-2; tentatively, D is TRBD1 (6 bases). This CDR3 has 14 amino acids. V was cut by 0 bases and J by 6 bases, with 8 bases left in between. Per the germline V gene, CDR1 is SEHNR and CDR2 is FQNEAQ (reference sequence). The CDR3 reads CASSLAGTSGELFF. CDR3 DNA: TGTGCCAGCAGCTTAGCCGGGACATCCGGGGAGCTGTTTTTT.

The chain carries TRBV5-1 and TRBJ2-3, with D maybe TRBD2 (6 bases). The CDR3 has 16 amino acids. Trimming took 4 bases from V and 2 from J, leaving 17 bases between them. The germline V gene has CDR1 SGHRS and CDR2 YFSETQ. The CDR3 sequence: CASSGGGTVNTDTQYF. The CDR3 DNA follows: TGCGCCAGCAGCGGCGGCGGGACGGTGAACACAGATACGCAGTATTTT.

This clonotype was seen a handful of times. The genes are TRBV9 and TRBJ2-7, with D perhaps TRBD2 (5 bases). This CDR3 has 15 residues. Germline lookup yields CDR1 SGDLS and CDR2 YYNGEE. The V and J ends lost 4 bases and 3 bases respectively, with 17 bases between them. CDR3 loop: CASSPSSGSGYEQYF. The CDR3 DNA follows: TGTGCCAGCAGCCCTAGCTCGGGGTCGGGCTACGAGCAGTACTTC.

This clonotype occurred many times. The chain employs TRBV5-1 and TRBJ1-5, with D unclear. CDR1 and CDR2 from the germline V gene are SGHRS and YFSETQ. V was trimmed by 0 bases and J by 6 bases, leaving 13 bases between them. The CDR3 runs to 15 residues. This CDR3 is CASSLAGRASQPQHF. The CDR3 coding sequence is TGCGCCAGCAGCTTGGCCGGGAGGGCGTCTCAGCCCCAGCATTTT.

This rearrangement joins TRBV3-1 to TRBJ1-4, with D unclear. The CDR3 runs to 12 residues. Per germline, CDR1 LGHDT and CDR2 YNNKEL (reference sequence). V lost 1 base, J lost 8 bases, and 5 bases lay in between. The CDR3 reads CASSQVGEKLFF. CDR3 DNA: TGTGCCAGCAGCCAAGTTGGAGAAAAACTGTTTTTT.

In this sample, this clonotype turned up a few times. This chain uses TRBV12-3 or TRBV12-4 with TRBJ1-2; 7 bases align to TRBD1. J gave up 0 bases and V 9 bases, and 1 base lay outside the gene matches. This CDR3 region has 12 residues. This CDR3 reads CASTGANYGYTF. As DNA, the CDR3 is TGTGCCAGTACAGGGGCTAACTATGGCTACACCTTC.

The chain is built from TRBV7-9 and TRBJ2-5; D gene ambiguous. V lost 1 base and J 3 bases, leaving 6 bases between the germline ends. The germline gives CDR1 SEHNR, CDR2 FQNEAQ (reference sequence). The CDR3 runs to 13 residues. The CDR3 loop is CASSLEGKETQYF. In nucleotides, the CDR3 is TGTGCCAGCAGCTTAGAGGGAAAAGAGACCCAGTACTTC.

V is TRBV6-2 or TRBV6-3 and J is TRBJ2-1; 13 nucleotides line up with TRBD2. The CDR3 length is 17 residues. V was clipped by 6 bases and J by 1 base; unmatched bases: 6. The germline gives CDR1 MNHEY, CDR2 SVGEGT. The CDR3 DNA is TGTGCCAGCAGCGGACTAGCGGGAGCTTTTTCCTACAATGAGCAGTTCTTC. It codes for CASSGLAGAFSYNEQFF.

This clonotype has ten or more counts. The chain recombines TRBV6-1 with TRBJ1-1, with D unclear. The V and J ends lost 6 bases and 0 bases respectively, with 8 bases between them. CDR3 length equals 13 residues. The germline V gene has CDR1 MNHNS and CDR2 SASEGT. CDR3 residues: CASRSSLNTEAFF. CDR3 DNA: TGTGCCAGCAGAAGCAGCTTGAACACTGAAGCTTTCTTT.

This clonotype was found a few times. CDR3 sequence (DNA): TGCGCCAGCAGCCCAAGTCACGGACAGTTTAGGCCAGTCGGGGAGCTGTTTTTT. Residues: CASSPSHGQFRPVGELFF. The genes are TRBV5-1 and TRBJ2-2, with a weak D call TRBD1 (6 bases). Germline CDR1 and CDR2: SGHRS and YFSETQ. V lost 4 bases to trimming and J lost 7 bases, with 26 bases between them. The CDR3 length is 18 residues.

The J gene is TRBJ1-2, the V gene TRBV9, with D possibly TRBD1 on 5 matching bases. Germline CDR1 and CDR2: SGDLS and YYNGEE. Trimming shortened V by 0 bases and J by 8 bases, and 17 bases separated the two germline ends. The CDR3 is 15 residues long. DNA for the CDR3: TGTGCCAGCAGCGTAGAACCCGATGGGGCTCGGGGCTACACCTTC. Protein: CASSVEPDGARGYTF.

V usage is TRBV3-1 and J usage is TRBJ2-3; no firm D call. V lost 0 bases, J lost 3 bases, and 13 bases lay in between. The germline gives CDR1 LGHDT, CDR2 YNNKEL (reference sequence). This CDR3 is 16 amino acids long. Here the CDR3 DNA reads TGTGCCAGCAGCCAAGAGATTAGCTTAGGGACAGATACGCAGTATTTT. It is translated as CASSQEISLGTDTQYF.

This clonotype was counted between two and nine times. The CDR3 sequence: CSARGFAQGRFRSTEAFF. CDR3 coding DNA: TGCAGTGCTAGAGGGTTTGCTCAGGGGAGATTTAGATCCACTGAAGCTTTCTTT. J is TRBJ1-1 and V is TRBV20-1, with D perhaps TRBD1 (6 bases). V lost 1 base and J 4 bases, leaving 25 bases between the germline ends. CDR1 and CDR2 from the germline V gene are DFQATT and SNEGSKA (reference sequence). The CDR3 extends over 18 amino acids.

This clonotype was seen a handful of times. J is TRBJ2-7 and V is TRBV2; possibly TRBD2 for D (5 bases). Germline lookup yields CDR1 SNHLY and CDR2 FYNNEI. The CDR3 contains 13 residues. Trimming removed 5 bases from V and 2 bases from J, with 10 bases in between. CDR3 sequence reads: CASSKRAAYEQYF. The CDR3 DNA reads as TGTGCCAGCAGTAAGAGGGCTGCCTACGAGCAGTACTTC.

The CDR3 spells CASSLTIQGPSNQPQHF. The CDR3 bases are TGTGCCAGCAGCTTGACGATACAGGGCCCTAGCAATCAGCCCCAGCATTTT. The rearrangement joins TRBV5-5 to TRBJ1-5, with D tentatively TRBD1 (6 bases). Germline V lookup: CDR1 SGHKS, CDR2 YYEKEE (reference sequence). The CDR3 loop spans 17 amino acids. V was clipped by 1 base and J by 0 bases, with 14 bases between them.

This clonotype appeared a few times. This chain joins TRBV27 and TRBJ2-3; 9 nucleotides line up with TRBD2. The junction had 11 bases not matched to a gene; V was cut back by 2 bases and J by 2 bases. Germline CDR1 MNHEY, CDR2 SMNVEV (reference sequence). The CDR3 has 18 residues. The CDR3 DNA reads as TGTGCCAGCAGTTTACGTCCGATCAGCGGGGGGCACACAGATACGCAGTATTTT. Protein: CASSLRPISGGHTDTQYF.

This clonotype has more than one count but fewer than ten. This sequence joins TRBV12-3 or TRBV12-4 and TRBJ2-3, with 12 bases matching TRBD1. CDR3 size: 16 residues. J was trimmed by 4 bases and V by 6 bases; bases with no gene match: 8. The CDR3: CASSPGQGAFADTQYF. In DNA form, the CDR3 reads TGTGCCAGCAGCCCGGGACAGGGGGCGTTTGCAGATACGCAGTATTTT.

This clonotype was seen a few times. This rearrangement joins TRBV6-4 to TRBJ1-3; tentative D call: TRBD1 (5 bases). The V gene lost 2 bases and the J gene lost 10 bases, with 24 bases spanning the gap. Germline CDR1 reads MRHNA; CDR2 reads SNTAGT. This CDR3 has 17 amino acids. The CDR3 bases are TGTGCCAGCAGTGACCCGAGGGGCCACCGACAGTGTCGAACCATATATTTT. Protein product: CASSDPRGHRQCRTIYF.

This chain links TRBV6-2 or TRBV6-3 with TRBJ2-7; maybe TRBD2 (5 bases). Germline CDR1 is MNHEY and CDR2 is SVGEGT. The germline V and J ends were trimmed by 5 bases and 3 bases, with 17 bases remaining between them. The CDR3 runs to 15 residues. CDR3 DNA: TGTGCCAGCAGTAACGGACTGATTCCTAACTACGAGCAGTACTTC. Amino acid sequence: CASSNGLIPNYEQYF.

This clonotype was observed a handful of times. The chain joins TRBV20-1 to TRBJ2-2; no firm D call. V was shortened by 1 base and J by 5 bases, with 11 bases between the two germline ends. CDR3 length: 14 amino acids. CDR1 is DFQATT and CDR2 is SNEGSKA in the germline V gene (reference sequence). CDR3 in DNA: TGCAGTGCTAGAGGTCAGGCAGTGACCGGGGAGCTGTTTTTT. This sequence encodes CSARGQAVTGELFF.

This chain uses TRBV3-1 with TRBJ2-1, with no clear D. This CDR3 has 15 residues. The V and J ends lost 2 bases and 5 bases respectively, with 13 bases between them. Germline V gene lookup returns CDR1 LGHDT and CDR2 YNNKEL (reference sequence). In nucleotides, the CDR3 is TGTGCCAGCAGCCAATCCCGGACGCCGAACAATGAGCAGTTCTTC. Protein sequence: CASSQSRTPNNEQFF.